The following is a TCR beta chain sequence with its context. This entry belongs to a study of blood T cell repertoires in COVID-19. Turning to the study itself: PBMCs, B-cell-depleted T cells, or T cells provided the cDNA or gDNA that made up the material.

Repertoires were generated with immunoSEQ multiplex PCR, while TCRdb's copy carries only in-frame clones and drops some. The data contain 30,000 to 40,000 clones, about two thirds of them seen just once; the ten biggest clones take up about 10%. The receptor's source is an older man with COVID-19, enrolled during active disease. The sample taken for sequencing was peripheral blood.

Here the CDR3 DNA reads TGTGCCAGTAGGCCTACAGGGGATACTGAAGCTTTCTTT. Amino acids: CASRPTGDTEAFF. The J gene is TRBJ1-1, the V gene TRBV19; 7 bases match TRBD1. With 6 bases clipped from V and 5 bases from J, the junction kept 6 bases outside the gene matches. There are 13 residues in the CDR3. Germline CDR1 LNHDA, CDR2 SQIVND (reference sequence).